This T cell receptor beta chain was captured in a study of T cells in Graves' hyperthyroidism and ophthalmopathy. Regions amplified from RNA transcripts were the TCR beta CDR3 regions. HTBI primers drove first-round RT-PCR of the TCR CDR3. One entry per CDR3 protein results from TCRdb running MiXCR on the multiplex PCR reads. The table has hundreds of thousands of distinct CDR3 sequences, 35% to 40% seen once. Trimming took 7 bases from V and 4 from J, leaving 13 bases between them. Looked up from germline, CDR1 is LNHDA and CDR2 is SQIVND (reference sequence). CDR3 length equals 14 residues. The receptor was isolated from a man aged 18 to 30 with Graves' hyperthyroidism. The sequenced sample consisted of blood. This chain links TRBV19 with TRBJ1-4; possibly TRBD1 for D (5 bases). CDR3 residues: CASKDSGGNEKLFF. The CDR3 region has the DNA TGTGCCAGTAAGGATAGCGGGGGTAATGAAAAACTGTTTTTT.